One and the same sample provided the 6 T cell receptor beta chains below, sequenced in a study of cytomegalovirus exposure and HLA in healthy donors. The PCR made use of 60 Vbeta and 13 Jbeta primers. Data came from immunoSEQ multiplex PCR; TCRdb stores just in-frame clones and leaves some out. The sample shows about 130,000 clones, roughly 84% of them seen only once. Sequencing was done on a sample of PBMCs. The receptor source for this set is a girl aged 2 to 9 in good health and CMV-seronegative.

As DNA, the CDR3 is TGTGCCTGGACGCGCGGGACAGGAAATTCACCCCTCCACTTT. Amino acids: CAWTRGTGNSPLHF. V and J are TRBV30 and TRBJ1-6, with TRBD1 matching 8 bases. Unmatched junction bases numbered 6, after V lost 4 bases and J lost 7 bases. Per germline, CDR1 GTSNPN and CDR2 SVGIG (reference sequence). This CDR3 spans 14 amino acids. Filled out from reference TRBV30 and TRBJ1-6, the complete variable domain reads SQTIHQWPATLVQPVGSPLSLECTVEGTSNPNLYWYRQAAGRGLQLLFYSVGIGQISSEVPQNLSASRPQDRQFILSSKKLLLSDSGFYLCAWTRGTGNSPLHFGNGTRLTVT.

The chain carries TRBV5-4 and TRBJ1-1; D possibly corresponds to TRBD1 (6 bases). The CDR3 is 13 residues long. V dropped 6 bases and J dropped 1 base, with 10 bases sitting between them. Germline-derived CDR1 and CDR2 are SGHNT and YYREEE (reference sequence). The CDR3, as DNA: TGTGCCAGCATAGGACAGCAGAACACTGAAGCTTTCTTT. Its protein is CASIGQQNTEAFF. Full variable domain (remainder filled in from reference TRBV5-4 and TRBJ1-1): ETGVTQSPTHLIKTRGQQVTLRCSSQSGHNTVSWYQQALGQGPQFIFQYYREEENGRGNFPPRFSGLQFPNYSSELNVNALELDDSALYLCASIGQQNTEAFFGQGTRLTVV.

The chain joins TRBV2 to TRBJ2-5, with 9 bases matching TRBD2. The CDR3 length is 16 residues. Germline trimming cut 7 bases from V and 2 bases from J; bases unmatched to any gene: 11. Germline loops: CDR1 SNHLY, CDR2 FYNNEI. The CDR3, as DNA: TGTGCCAGCACCGGGGGCCTTACTAGCGGGCAAGAGACCCAGTACTTC. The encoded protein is CASTGGLTSGQETQYF. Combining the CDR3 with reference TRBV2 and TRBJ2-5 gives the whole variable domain EPEVTQTPSHQVTQMGQEVILRCVPISNHLYFYWYRQILGQKVEFLVSFYNNEISEKSEIFDDQFSVERPDGSNFTLKIRSTKLEDSAMYFCASTGGLTSGQETQYFGPGTRLLVL.

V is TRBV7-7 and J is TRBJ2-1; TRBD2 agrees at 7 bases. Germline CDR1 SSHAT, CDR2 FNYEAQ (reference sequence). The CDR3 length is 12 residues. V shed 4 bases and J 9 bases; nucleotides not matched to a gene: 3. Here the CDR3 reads CASSSGGSEQFF. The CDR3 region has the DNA TGTGCCAGCAGCTCCGGGGGGAGTGAGCAGTTCTTC.

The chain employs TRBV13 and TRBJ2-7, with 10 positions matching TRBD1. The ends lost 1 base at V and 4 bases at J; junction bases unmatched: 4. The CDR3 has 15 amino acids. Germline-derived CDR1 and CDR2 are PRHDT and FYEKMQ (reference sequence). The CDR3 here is CASSLAGQGIYEQYF. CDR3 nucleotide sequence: TGTGCCAGCAGCTTAGCGGGACAGGGGATATACGAGCAGTACTTC.

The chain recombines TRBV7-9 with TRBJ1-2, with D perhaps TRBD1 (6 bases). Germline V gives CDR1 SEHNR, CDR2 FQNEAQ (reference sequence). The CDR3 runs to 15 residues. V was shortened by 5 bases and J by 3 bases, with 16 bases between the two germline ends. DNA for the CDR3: TGTGCCAGCAGCCGACAGGCCCCTATATACTATGGCTACACCTTC. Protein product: CASSRQAPIYYGYTF. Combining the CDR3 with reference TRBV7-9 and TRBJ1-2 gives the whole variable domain DTGVSQNPRHKITKRGQNVTFRCDPISEHNRLYWYRQTLGQGPEFLTYFQNEAQLEKSRLLSDRFSAERPKGSFSTLEIQRTEQGDSAMYLCASSRQAPIYYGYTFGSGTRLTVV.